What follows are 6 T cell receptor beta chains derived from one specimen sequenced in a study of blood T cell repertoires in COVID-19. The repertoire was sequenced with immunoSEQ multiplex PCR; TCRdb's copy has only in-frame clones and lacks some. The sample holds about 270,000 clones, approximately 85% seen once. What was sequenced was peripheral blood. Receptors originate from a woman over 75 with COVID-19, enrolled during active disease.

The chain has TRBV11-2 and TRBJ1-5, with D uncertain. The V end lost 5 bases, the J end lost 0 bases, and 5 bases lay between the germline ends. This CDR3 region has 13 residues. Looked up from germline, CDR1 is SGHAT and CDR2 is FQNNGV. CDR3 in DNA: TGTGCCAGCAGCCCCGGTAGCAATCAGCCCCAGCATTTT. Translated, it gives CASSPGSNQPQHF.

The V and J genes are TRBV4-3 and TRBJ1-1; a possible D gene is TRBD1 (5 bases). The CDR3 covers 14 residues. V was trimmed by 1 base and J by 5 bases, leaving 11 bases between them. Germline V gene sequence: CDR1 LGHNA, CDR2 YSLEER. The CDR3 reads CASSQGQLRTEAFF. The CDR3 bases are TGCGCCAGCAGCCAAGGACAGCTGAGGACTGAAGCTTTCTTT.

The V and J genes are TRBV5-5 and TRBJ1-3; no clear D. Trimming stripped 3 bases from V and 0 bases from J, with 13 bases between. The V gene's germline CDR1 is SGHKS and CDR2 YYEKEE (reference sequence). The CDR3 sequence is 16 residues long. The CDR3 DNA reads TGTGCCAGCAGCTACCTTCAGGTCGTCTCTGGAAACACCATATATTTT. Protein: CASSYLQVVSGNTIYF.

This clone has only a few counts. The chain combines TRBV19 with TRBJ2-4; 12 positions agree with TRBD1. With 7 bases clipped from V and 6 bases from J, the junction kept 10 bases outside the gene matches. Germline CDR1 and CDR2: LNHDA and SQIVND (reference sequence). The CDR3 consists of 16 residues. This CDR3 is CASTITGTGGLNIQYF. The DNA for the CDR3 is TGTGCCAGTACCATCACCGGGACAGGGGGCCTAAACATTCAGTACTTC.

This clone was detected a few times. This chain joins TRBV29-1 and TRBJ1-2; D not resolved. CDR3 size: 12 residues. V dropped 7 bases and J dropped 8 bases, with 17 bases sitting between them. Germline V gene lookup returns CDR1 SQVTM and CDR2 ANQGSEA. The CDR3 bases are TGCAGCGCCTCAACGGCGGGGTTCGGCTACACCTTC. Translation: CSASTAGFGYTF.

The J gene is TRBJ1-3, the V gene TRBV18; D is perhaps TRBD1 (5 bases). The germline V gene has CDR1 KGHSH and CDR2 LQKENI. This CDR3 comprises 15 residues. The V gene lost 0 bases and the J gene lost 0 bases, with 6 bases spanning the gap. CDR3 amino acids: CASSPPGGSGNTIYF. Here the CDR3 DNA reads TGTGCCAGCTCACCACCCGGGGGCTCTGGAAACACCATATATTTT.